The clone carrying this TCR beta chain was detected a few times. What it binds is unknown. Over 95% purity was reached by all sorted populations. The entry originates in a study of beta chain features in type 1 diabetes. General study points: When VDJ junctions were examined, type 1 diabetes patients showed fewer insertions and more deletions. Type 1 diabetes patients had TCRB CDR3s that were shorter (moderately but significantly so) in all four CD4+ subsets. A potential influence of HLA type upon TCRB rearrangement remained unresolved herein.

Expressed TCRB transcripts got sequenced, as all isolated RNA was reverse transcribed. Data came from immunoSEQ multiplex PCR; TCRdb stores just in-frame clones and leaves some out. The data contain 200,000 to 300,000 clones, approximately 10% of them seen just once; the ten biggest clones take up around 0.015%. This clonotype originated in a man aged 25 to 40 with type 1 diabetes. Specimen: naive CD4+ T cells from blood.

The CDR3 spells CASSPLGGATEAFF. The CDR3 bases are TGTGCCAGTAGTCCCCTAGGAGGGGCCACTGAAGCTTTCTTT. The J gene is TRBJ1-1, the V gene TRBV19; a possible D gene is TRBD1 (5 bases). Trimming cost V 5 bases and J 4 bases, with 14 bases left between them. The length of the CDR3 is 14 residues. Germline V gene data show CDR1 as LNHDA and CDR2 as SQIVND (reference sequence).